The present TCR beta chain was sequenced within a study of blood T cell repertoires in COVID-19. In the study overall: Acute-phase and convalescent COVID-19 samples originated in the United States, Italy and Spain. In each case, the material was cDNA or gDNA derived from T cells, B-cell-depleted T cells, or PBMCs.

This CDR3 is 14 amino acids long. Looked up from germline, CDR1 is SGHNT and CDR2 is YYREEE (reference sequence). V lost 3 bases to trimming and J lost 1 base, with 9 bases between them. Original processing notes: Reference gene primer amplification in the assay estimated nucleated cell counts. TCRdb's table, derived via immunoSEQ multiplex PCR, lists solely in-frame clones and lacks some. Clone size and V and J calls were adopted from that table, with D and trimming inferred from the DNA. The sample carries about 59,000 clones, around 84% recorded once. The chain carries TRBV5-4 and TRBJ2-3; no clear D. Sequenced input: peripheral blood. The sequence was obtained from a man in his 60s with acute or convalescent COVID-19. The CDR3 DNA is TGTGCCAGCAGCTCCCGACTGGGCACAGATACGCAGTATTTT. Translating gives CASSSRLGTDTQYF.